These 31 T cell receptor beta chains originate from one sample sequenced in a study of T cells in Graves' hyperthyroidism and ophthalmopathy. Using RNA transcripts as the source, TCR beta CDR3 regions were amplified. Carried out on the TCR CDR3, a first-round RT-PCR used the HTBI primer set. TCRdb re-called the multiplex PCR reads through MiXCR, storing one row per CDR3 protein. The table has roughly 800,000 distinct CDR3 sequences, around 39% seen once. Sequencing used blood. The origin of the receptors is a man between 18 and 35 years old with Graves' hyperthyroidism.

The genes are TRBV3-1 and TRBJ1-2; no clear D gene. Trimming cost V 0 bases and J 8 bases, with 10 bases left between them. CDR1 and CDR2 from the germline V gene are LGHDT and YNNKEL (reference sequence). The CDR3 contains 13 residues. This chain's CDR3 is CASSQETTEGYTF. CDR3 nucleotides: TGTGCCAGCAGCCAAGAAACCACGGAAGGCTACACCTTC.

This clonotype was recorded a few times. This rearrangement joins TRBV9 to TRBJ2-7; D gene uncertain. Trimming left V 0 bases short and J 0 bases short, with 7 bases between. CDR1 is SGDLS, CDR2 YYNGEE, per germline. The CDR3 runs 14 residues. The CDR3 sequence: CASSVGVDSYEQYF. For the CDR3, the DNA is TGTGCCAGCAGCGTAGGCGTCGACTCCTACGAGCAGTACTTC.

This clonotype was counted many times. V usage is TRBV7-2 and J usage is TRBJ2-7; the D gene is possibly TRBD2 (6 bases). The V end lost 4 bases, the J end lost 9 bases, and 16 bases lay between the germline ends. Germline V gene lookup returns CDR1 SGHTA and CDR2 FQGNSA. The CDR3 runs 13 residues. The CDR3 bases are TGTGCCAGCAGCTGGGACTCCTGGGGTTCGCAGTACTTC. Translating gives CASSWDSWGSQYF.

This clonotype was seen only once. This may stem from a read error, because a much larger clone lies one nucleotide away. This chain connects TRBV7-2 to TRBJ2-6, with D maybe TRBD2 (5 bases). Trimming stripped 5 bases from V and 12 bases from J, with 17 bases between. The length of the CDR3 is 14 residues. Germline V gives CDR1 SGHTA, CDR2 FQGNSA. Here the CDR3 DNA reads TGTGCCAGCAGCCATTTGGCAGTGAGGGCCGTCCTGACTTTC. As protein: CASSHLAVRAVLTF.

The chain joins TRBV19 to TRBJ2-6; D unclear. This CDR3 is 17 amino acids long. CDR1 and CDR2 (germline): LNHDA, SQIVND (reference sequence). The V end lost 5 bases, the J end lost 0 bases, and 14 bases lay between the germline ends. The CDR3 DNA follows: TGTGCCAGTAGTCTTCCGGAACATATCTCTGGGGCCAACGTCCTGACTTTC. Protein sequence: CASSLPEHISGANVLTF.

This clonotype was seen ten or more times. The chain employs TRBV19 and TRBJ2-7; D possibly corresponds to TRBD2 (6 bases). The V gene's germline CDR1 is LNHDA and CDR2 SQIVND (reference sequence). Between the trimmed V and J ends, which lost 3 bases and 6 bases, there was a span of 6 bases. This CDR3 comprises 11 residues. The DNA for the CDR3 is TGTGCCAGTAGTATGCGGGGCGAGCAGTACTTC. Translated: CASSMRGEQYF.

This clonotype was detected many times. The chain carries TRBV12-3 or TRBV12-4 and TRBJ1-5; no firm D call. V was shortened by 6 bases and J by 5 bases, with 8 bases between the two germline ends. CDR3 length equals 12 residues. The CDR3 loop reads CASRDGDQPQHF. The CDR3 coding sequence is TGTGCCAGCAGGGACGGTGATCAGCCCCAGCATTTT.

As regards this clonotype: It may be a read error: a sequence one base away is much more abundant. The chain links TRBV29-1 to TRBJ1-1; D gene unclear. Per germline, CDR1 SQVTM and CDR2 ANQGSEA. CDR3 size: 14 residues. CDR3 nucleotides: TGCAGCGTTGAAGTTCTTCTGGGAAGCACTGGAGCTTTCTTT. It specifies CSVEVLLGSTGAFF.

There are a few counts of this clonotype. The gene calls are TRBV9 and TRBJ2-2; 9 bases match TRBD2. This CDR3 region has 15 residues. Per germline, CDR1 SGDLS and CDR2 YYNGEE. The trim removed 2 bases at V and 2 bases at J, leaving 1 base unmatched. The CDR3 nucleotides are TGTGCCAGCAGCGTGCTAGCGGGAAACACCGGGGAGCTGTTTTTT. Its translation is CASSVLAGNTGELFF.

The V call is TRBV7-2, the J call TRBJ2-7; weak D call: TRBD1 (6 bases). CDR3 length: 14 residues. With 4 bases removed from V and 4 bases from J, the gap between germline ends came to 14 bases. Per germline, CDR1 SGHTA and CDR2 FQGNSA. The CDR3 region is CASSSPDRRYEQYF. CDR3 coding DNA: TGTGCCAGCAGCTCCCCTGACAGGAGATACGAGCAGTACTTC.

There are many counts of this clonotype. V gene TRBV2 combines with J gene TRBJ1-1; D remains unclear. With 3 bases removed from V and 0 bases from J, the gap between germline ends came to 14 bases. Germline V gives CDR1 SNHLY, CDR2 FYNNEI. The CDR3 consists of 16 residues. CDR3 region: CASSEGVERLNTEAFF. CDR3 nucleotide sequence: TGTGCCAGCAGTGAGGGAGTTGAGAGATTGAACACTGAAGCTTTCTTT.

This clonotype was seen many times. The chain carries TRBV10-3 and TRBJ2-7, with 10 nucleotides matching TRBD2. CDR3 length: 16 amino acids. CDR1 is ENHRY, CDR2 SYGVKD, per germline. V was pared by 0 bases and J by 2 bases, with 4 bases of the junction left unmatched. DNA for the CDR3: TGTGCCATCAGTGAGTCAGCCGGGACTAGCGCCTACGAGCAGTACTTC. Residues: CAISESAGTSAYEQYF.

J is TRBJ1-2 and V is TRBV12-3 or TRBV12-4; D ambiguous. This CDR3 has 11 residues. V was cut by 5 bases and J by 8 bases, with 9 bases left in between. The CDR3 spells CASSTRRGYTF. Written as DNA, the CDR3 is TGTGCCAGCAGTACCCGCAGGGGCTACACCTTC.

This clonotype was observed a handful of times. In DNA form, the CDR3 reads TGCAGTGCCCAAAAACCGGGACAGGGAGACTACGAGCAGTACTTC. This codes for CSAQKPGQGDYEQYF. V and J are TRBV20-1 and TRBJ2-7; 9 positions agree with TRBD1. Germline loops: CDR1 DFQATT, CDR2 SNEGSKA (reference sequence). The CDR3 runs to 15 residues. After removal of 6 bases from V and 3 bases from J, the junction contained 12 bases not matched to a gene.

The DNA of the CDR3 is TGTGCCAGCAGCAAGCCGGGACGGGGGTCCTACGAGCAGTACTTC. It is translated as CASSKPGRGSYEQYF. The genes are TRBV24-1 and TRBJ2-7; TRBD2 is a possible D gene (6 bases). Germline V gene lookup returns CDR1 KGHDR and CDR2 SFDVKD. This CDR3 comprises 15 residues. Trimming took 11 bases from V and 1 from J, leaving 20 bases between them.

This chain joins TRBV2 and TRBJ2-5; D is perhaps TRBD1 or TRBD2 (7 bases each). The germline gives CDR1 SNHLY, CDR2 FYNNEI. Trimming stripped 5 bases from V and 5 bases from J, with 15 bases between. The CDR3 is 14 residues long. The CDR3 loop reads CASSQDREGETQYF. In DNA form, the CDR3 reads TGTGCCAGCAGTCAAGACAGGGAGGGTGAGACCCAGTACTTC.

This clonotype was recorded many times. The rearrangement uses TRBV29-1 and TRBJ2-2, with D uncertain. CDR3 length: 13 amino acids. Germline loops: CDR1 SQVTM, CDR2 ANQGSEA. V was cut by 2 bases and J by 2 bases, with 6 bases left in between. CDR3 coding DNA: TGCAGCGTTGAACAGCCCAACACCGGGGAGCTGTTTTTT. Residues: CSVEQPNTGELFF.

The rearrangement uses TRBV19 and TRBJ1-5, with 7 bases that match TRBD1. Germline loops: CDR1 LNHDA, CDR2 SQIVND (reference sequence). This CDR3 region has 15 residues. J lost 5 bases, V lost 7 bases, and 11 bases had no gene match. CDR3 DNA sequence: TGTGCCAGTATCCGAAGGATGCAGGGGGATCAGCCCCAGCATTTT. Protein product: CASIRRMQGDQPQHF. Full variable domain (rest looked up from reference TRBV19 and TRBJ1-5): DGGITQSPKYLFRKEGQNVTLSCEQNLNHDAMYWYRQDPGQGLRLIYYSQIVNDFQKGDIAEGYSVSREKKESFPLTVTSAQKNPTAFYLCASIRRMQGDQPQHFGDGTRLSIL.

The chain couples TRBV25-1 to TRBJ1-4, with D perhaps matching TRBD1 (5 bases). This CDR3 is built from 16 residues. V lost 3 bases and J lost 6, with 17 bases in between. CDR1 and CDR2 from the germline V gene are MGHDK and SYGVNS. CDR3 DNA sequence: TGTGCCAGCAGTGAGAGATCGGGACCTAAGGATGAAAAACTGTTTTTT. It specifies CASSERSGPKDEKLFF. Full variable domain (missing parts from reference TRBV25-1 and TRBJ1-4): EADIYQTPRYLVIGTGKKITLECSQTMGHDKMYWYQQDPGMELHLIHYSYGVNSTEKGDLSSESTVSRIRTEHFPLTLESARPSHTSQYLCASSERSGPKDEKLFFGSGTQLSVL.

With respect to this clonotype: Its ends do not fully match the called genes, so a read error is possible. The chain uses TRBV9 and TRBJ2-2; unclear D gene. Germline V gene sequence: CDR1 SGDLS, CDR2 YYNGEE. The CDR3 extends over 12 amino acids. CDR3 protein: CASTSNAGELFF. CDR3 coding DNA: TGTGCCAGCACGTCGAACGCCGGGGAGCTGTTTTTT.

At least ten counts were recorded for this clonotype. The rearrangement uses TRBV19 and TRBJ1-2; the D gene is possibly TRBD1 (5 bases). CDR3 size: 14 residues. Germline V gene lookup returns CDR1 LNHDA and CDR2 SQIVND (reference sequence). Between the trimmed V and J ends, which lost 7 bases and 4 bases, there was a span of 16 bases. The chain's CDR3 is CASNRPGPGYGYTF. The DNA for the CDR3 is TGTGCCAGTAACCGTCCGGGGCCAGGCTATGGCTACACCTTC.

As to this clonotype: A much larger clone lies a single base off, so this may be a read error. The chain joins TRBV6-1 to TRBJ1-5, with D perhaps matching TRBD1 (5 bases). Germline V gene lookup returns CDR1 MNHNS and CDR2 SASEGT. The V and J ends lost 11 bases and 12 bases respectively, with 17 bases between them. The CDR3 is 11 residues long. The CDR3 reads CAGKERDLQHF. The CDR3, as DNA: TGTGCCGGCAAGGAAAGGGACCTCCAGCATTTT.

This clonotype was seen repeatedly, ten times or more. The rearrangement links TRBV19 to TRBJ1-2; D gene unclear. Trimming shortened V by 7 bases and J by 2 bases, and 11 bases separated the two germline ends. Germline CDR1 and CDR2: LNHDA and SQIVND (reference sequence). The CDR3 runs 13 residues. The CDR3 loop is CASIGRRNYGYTF. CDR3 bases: TGTGCCAGTATCGGCCGGAGAAACTATGGCTACACCTTC.

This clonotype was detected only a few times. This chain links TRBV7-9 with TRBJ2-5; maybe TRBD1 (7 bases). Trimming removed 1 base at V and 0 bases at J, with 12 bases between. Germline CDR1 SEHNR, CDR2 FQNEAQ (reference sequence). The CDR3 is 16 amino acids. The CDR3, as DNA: TGTGCCAGCAGCTTAGGCAGGGGGGATTACCAAGAGACCCAGTACTTC. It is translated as CASSLGRGDYQETQYF.

CDR3 loop: CATSIQGRTEAFF. The CDR3 DNA reads as TGTGCCACCAGCATCCAGGGGAGGACTGAAGCTTTCTTT. The V gene is TRBV15, the J gene TRBJ1-1; possibly TRBD1 for D (6 bases). The CDR3 runs 13 residues. The germline V gene encodes CDR1 LNHNV and CDR2 YYDKDF (reference sequence). Trimming pared 4 bases from V and 5 bases from J, leaving 11 bases between.

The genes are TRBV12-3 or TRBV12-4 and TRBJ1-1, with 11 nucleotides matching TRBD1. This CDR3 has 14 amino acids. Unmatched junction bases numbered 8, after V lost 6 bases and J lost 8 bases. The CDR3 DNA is TGTGCCAGCAGATCCGGGACAGGGGGACCCGAAGCTTTCTTT. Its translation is CASRSGTGGPEAFF.

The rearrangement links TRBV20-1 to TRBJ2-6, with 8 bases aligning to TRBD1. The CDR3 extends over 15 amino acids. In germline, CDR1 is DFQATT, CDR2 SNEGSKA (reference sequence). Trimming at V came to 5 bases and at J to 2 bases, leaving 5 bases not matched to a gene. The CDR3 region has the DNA TGCAGTGCTCCGATGGACAGGGCTGGGGCCAACGTCCTGACTTTC. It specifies CSAPMDRAGANVLTF.

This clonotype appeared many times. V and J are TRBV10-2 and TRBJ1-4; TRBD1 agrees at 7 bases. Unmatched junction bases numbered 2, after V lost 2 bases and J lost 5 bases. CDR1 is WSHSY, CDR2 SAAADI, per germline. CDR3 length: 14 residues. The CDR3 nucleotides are TGCGCCAGCAGTGAGGCAGGGGGGAATGAAAAACTGTTTTTT. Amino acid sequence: CASSEAGGNEKLFF.

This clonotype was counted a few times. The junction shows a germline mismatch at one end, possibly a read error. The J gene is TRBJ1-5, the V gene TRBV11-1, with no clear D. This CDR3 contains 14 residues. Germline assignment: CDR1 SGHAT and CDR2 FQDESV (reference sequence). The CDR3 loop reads CAGSLGSGNQPQHF. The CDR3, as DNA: TGTGCCGGCAGCTTAGGAAGCGGCAATCAGCCCCAGCATTTT.

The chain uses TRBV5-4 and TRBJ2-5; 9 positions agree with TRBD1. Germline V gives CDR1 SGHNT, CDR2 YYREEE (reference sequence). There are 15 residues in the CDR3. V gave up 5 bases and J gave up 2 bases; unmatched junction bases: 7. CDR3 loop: CASSRTGDLQETQYF. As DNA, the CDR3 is TGTGCCAGCAGTCGGACAGGGGATTTGCAAGAGACCCAGTACTTC.

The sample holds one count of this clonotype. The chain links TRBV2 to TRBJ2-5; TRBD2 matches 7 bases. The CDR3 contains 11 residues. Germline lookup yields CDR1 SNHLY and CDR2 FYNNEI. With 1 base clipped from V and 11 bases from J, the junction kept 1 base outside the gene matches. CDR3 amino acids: CASSEGEGQYF. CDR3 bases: TGTGCCAGCAGTGAAGGGGAGGGACAGTACTTC.